The 6 T cell receptor beta chains in this list originate from one sample, sequenced in a study of regulatory and conventional T cells in RAG deficiency. Here immunoSEQ multiplex PCR was the method, and the copy in TCRdb shows in-frame clones only, minus some. The top ten clones hold 1% to 1.5% of a sample with 20,000 to 25,000 clones, around 97% of them seen once. The sorted conventional CD4+ T cells were CD25-low and CD127-high, with genomic DNA sequenced. The same data also went into a second study, on regulatory T cells. From that study: Primers: 52 TRBV forward and 13 TRBJ reverse.

Sample: CD25- CD4+ T cells sorted from blood. Every receptor here comes from a human donor in good health.

This clone occurred once. The gene calls are TRBV11-3 and TRBJ2-7; D might be TRBD2 (6 bases). V was trimmed by 5 bases and J by 5 bases, leaving 10 bases between them. CDR3 size: 12 residues. Germline CDR1 reads SGHNT; CDR2 reads YENEEA. The CDR3 coding sequence is TGTGCCAGCAGCCCTGGAGGGCACGAGCAGTACTTC. Protein: CASSPGGHEQYF.

This clone has just one count. The chain is built from TRBV4-1 and TRBJ2-7, with unresolved D. Per germline, CDR1 MGHRA and CDR2 YSYEKL. Trimming removed 0 bases from V and 6 bases from J, with 12 bases in between. CDR3 size: 14 residues. The CDR3 spells CASSQDESRFEQYF. The CDR3 DNA is TGCGCCAGCAGCCAAGATGAAAGCCGGTTCGAGCAGTACTTC.

In its sample, this clone was seen once. The V call is TRBV30, the J call TRBJ1-2; TRBD1 is a possible D gene (5 bases). The germline V gene has CDR1 GTSNPN and CDR2 SVGIG (reference sequence). CDR3 length equals 11 residues. The V gene lost 8 bases and the J gene lost 4 bases, with 11 bases spanning the gap. The CDR3 DNA reads TGTGCCGGAGGGACTCCCTATGGCTACACCTTC. This codes for CAGGTPYGYTF.

The chain couples TRBV6-1 to TRBJ1-2, with 7 bases identical to TRBD1. With 2 bases clipped from V and 3 bases from J, the junction kept 6 bases outside the gene matches. CDR1 is MNHNS, CDR2 SASEGT, per germline. This CDR3 is built from 15 residues. The CDR3 nucleotides read TGTGCCAGCAGTGAAAGAGAAGGACAGGACTATGGCTACACCTTC. Amino acids: CASSEREGQDYGYTF.

This clone was detected only once. The chain uses TRBV10-2 and TRBJ2-5; 16 nucleotides agree with TRBD2. The CDR3 runs 18 residues. With 4 bases clipped from V and 5 bases from J, the junction kept 10 bases outside the gene matches. The germline gives CDR1 WSHSY, CDR2 SAAADI. CDR3 in DNA: TGCGCCAGCAGTGGGACCGGGACTAGCGGGGGGGTAGAGGAGACCCAGTACTTC. Translation gives CASSGTGTSGGVEETQYF.

The chain is built from TRBV6-1 and TRBJ2-7, with 10 positions matching TRBD1. This CDR3 comprises 14 residues. V shed 7 bases, J shed 6 bases, and the junction held 9 bases outside the gene matches. Germline-derived CDR1 and CDR2 are MNHNS and SASEGT. The CDR3 reads CASTMDRGWSEQYF. CDR3 sequence (DNA): TGTGCCAGCACCATGGACAGGGGGTGGTCCGAGCAGTACTTC.